The T cell receptor (beta chain) under discussion was sequenced for a study of T-cell reconstitution after alpha-beta-depleted transplantation in children (dated by TCRdb to 2016 to 2018). Regarding the study in general: Using TCR repertoire profiling, the study quantitatively followed how T-cell immune reconstitution unfolded in children after TCRalphabeta/CD19-depleted allogeneic hematopoietic cell transplantation.

The treatment or condition label of this sample denotes: allogeneic hematopoietic cell transplantation with graft depleted of TCRalphabeta T cells and CD19 B cells. The children who served as transplant recipients had been given grafts of TCRalphabeta/CD19-depleted allogeneic hematopoietic cells. Study-level results and caveats: Hyperexpanded clone frequencies declined over subsequent months; after one year, T-cell counts and TCRbeta diversity were mostly attributed to newly produced T cells. About two months after transplant, the apparently early recovery of alphabetaT-cell counts reportedly depended on just several hundred clones that had expanded rapidly and came from non-depleted graft cells. In some patients, high TCRbeta diversity at day 60 was attributed to recipient T cells and intrathymic progenitors that had survived conditioning.

V has 6 bases trimmed and J has 2 bases trimmed; junction bases matching no gene number 4. CDR1 and CDR2 (SGHRS, YFSETQ) derive from the germline V gene. Measured from the cysteine to the phenylalanine, the CDR3 is 13 residues long. CDR3 DNA is the only sequence kept; it has 39 bases, read in frame from the first base. Libraries came from PCR. Sequencing used an Illumina HiSeq 2500. TCR library preparation used molecular barcoding, with unique molecular identifiers applied to normalize quantification of the TCRbeta repertoire. The raw public data were reprocessed by TCRdb itself: fastp quality trimming at Q25, MiXCR clonotype calling, in-frame beta chains only. Each CDR3 protein gets just one entry, which takes the most common genes and DNA from the rows behind it. This sample comprises roughly 570,000 distinct CDR3 sequences, roughly a quarter of them detected only once. The biggest ten clones account for 36% of the sample.

This clonotype was observed a handful of times. Its antigen target is currently unknown. No base-level quality is on record; no much larger clone is a single base apart. This TCR derives from a boy in the first two years of life with Wiskott-Aldrich syndrome, due to receive a stem cell transplant. The specimen comprised PBMCs, sampled before TCRalphabeta/CD19-depleted stem cell transplant. The sequence links TRBV5-1 to TRBJ2-5; 7 bases in the middle match TRBD1. The CDR3: CASKGTEQETQYF. Here is the DNA: TGCGCCAGCAAAGGGACAGAACAAGAGACCCAGTACTTC.